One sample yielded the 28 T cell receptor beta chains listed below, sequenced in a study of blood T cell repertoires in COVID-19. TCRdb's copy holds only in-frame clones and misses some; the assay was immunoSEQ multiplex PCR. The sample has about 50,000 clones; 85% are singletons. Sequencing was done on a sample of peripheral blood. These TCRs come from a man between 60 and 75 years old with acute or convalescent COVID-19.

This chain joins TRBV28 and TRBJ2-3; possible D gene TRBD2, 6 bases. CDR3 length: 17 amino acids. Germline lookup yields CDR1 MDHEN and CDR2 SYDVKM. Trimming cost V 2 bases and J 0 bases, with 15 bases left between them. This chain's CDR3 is CASSLPVGGTSTDTQYF. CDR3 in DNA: TGTGCCAGCAGTTTACCCGTTGGAGGGACTAGCACAGATACGCAGTATTTT.

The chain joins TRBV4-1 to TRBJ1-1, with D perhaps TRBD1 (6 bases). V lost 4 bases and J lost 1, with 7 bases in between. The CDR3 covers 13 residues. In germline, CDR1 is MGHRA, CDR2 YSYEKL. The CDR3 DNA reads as TGCGCCAGCAGCCGCAGGGGGAACACTGAAGCTTTCTTT. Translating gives CASSRRGNTEAFF.

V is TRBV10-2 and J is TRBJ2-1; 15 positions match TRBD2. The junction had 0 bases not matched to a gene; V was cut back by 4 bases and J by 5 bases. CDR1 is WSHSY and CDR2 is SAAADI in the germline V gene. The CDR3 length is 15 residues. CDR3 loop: CASSGTSGRDNEQFF. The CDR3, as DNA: TGCGCCAGCAGTGGGACTAGCGGGAGGGACAATGAGCAGTTCTTC.

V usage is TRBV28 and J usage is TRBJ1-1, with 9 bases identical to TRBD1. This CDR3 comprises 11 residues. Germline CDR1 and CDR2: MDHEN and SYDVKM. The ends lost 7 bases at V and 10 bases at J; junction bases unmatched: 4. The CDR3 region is CASTEDRGAFF. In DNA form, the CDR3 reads TGTGCCAGCACCGAGGACAGGGGAGCTTTCTTT. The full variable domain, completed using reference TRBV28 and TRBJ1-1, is DVKVTQSSRYLVKRTGEKVFLECVQDMDHENMFWYRQDPGLGLRLIYFSYDVKMKEKGDIPEGYSVSREKKERFSLILESASTNQTSMYLCASTEDRGAFFGQGTRLTVV.

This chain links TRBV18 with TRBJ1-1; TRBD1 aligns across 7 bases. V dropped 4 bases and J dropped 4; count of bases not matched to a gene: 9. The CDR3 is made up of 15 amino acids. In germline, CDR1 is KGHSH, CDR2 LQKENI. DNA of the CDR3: TGTGCCAGCTCACAAACTACAGGGGTGGGCACTGAAGCTTTCTTT. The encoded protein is CASSQTTGVGTEAFF.

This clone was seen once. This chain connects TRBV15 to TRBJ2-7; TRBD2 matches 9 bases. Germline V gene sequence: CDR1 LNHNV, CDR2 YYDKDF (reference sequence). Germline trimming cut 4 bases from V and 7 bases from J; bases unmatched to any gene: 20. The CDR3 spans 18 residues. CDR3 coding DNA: TGTGCCACCAGCACCTCTTTTCAAGGAGCGGGAGGTTGGGGGGAGCAGTACTTC. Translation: CATSTSFQGAGGWGEQYF.

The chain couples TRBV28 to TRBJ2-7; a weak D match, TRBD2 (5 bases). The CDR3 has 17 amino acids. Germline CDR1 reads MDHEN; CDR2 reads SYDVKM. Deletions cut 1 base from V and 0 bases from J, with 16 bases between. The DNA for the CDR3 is TGTGCCAGCAGTTTATCTAGGTCGGGCGGGCGCTCCTACGAGCAGTACTTC. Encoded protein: CASSLSRSGGRSYEQYF.

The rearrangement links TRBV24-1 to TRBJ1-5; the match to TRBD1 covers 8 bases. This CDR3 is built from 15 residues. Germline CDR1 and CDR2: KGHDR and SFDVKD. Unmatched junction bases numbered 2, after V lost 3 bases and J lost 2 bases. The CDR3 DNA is TGTGCCACCAGTGATCCGGGACAGGGCAATCAGCCCCAGCATTTT. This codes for CATSDPGQGNQPQHF.

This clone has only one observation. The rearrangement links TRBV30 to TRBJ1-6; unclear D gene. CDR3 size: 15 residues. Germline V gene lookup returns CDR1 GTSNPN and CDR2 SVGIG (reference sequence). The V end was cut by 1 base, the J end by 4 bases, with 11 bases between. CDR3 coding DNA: TGTGCCTGGAGTGAGCGGCAGATGTATAATTCACCCCTCCACTTT. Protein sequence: CAWSERQMYNSPLHF.

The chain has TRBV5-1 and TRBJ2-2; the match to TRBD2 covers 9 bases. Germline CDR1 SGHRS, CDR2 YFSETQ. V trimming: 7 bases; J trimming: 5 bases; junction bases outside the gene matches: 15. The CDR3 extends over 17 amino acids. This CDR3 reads CASGLNLAGVGTGELFF. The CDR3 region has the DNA TGCGCCAGCGGTCTTAATTTAGCGGGAGTGGGAACCGGGGAGCTGTTTTTT.

Here the CDR3 reads CASSLRGQNYGYTF. CDR3 bases: TGTGCCAGCAGCTTAAGGGGGCAGAACTATGGCTACACCTTC. This chain connects TRBV5-4 to TRBJ1-2; TRBD1 agrees at 7 bases. CDR3 length: 14 amino acids. From germline, CDR1 is SGHNT and CDR2 YYREEE (reference sequence). V lost 2 bases, J lost 2 bases, and 3 bases stayed unmatched.

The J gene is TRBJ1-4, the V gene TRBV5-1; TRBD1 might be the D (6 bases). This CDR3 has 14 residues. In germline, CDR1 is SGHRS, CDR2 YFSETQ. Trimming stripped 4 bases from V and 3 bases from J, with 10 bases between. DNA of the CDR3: TGCGCCAGCAGCGTACAGGGTTCTAATGAAAAACTGTTTTTT. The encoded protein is CASSVQGSNEKLFF. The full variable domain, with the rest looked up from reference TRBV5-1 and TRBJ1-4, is KAGVTQTPRYLIKTRGQQVTLSCSPISGHRSVSWYQQTPGQGLQFLFEYFSETQRNKGNFPGRFSGRQFSNSRSEMNVSTLELGDSALYLCASSVQGSNEKLFFGSGTQLSVL.

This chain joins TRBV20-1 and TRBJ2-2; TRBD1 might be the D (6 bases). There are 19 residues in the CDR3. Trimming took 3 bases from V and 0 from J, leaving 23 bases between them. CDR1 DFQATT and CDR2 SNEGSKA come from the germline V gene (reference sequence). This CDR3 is CSASIGMGAGDANTGELFF. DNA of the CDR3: TGCAGTGCTAGTATTGGCATGGGGGCAGGGGACGCGAACACCGGGGAGCTGTTTTTT.

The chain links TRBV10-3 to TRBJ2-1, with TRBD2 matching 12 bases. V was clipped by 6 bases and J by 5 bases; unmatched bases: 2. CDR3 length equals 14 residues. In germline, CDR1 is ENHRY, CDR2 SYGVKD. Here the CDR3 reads CAIRRTSGDNEQFF. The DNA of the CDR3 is TGTGCCATCAGGAGGACTAGCGGGGACAATGAGCAGTTCTTC.

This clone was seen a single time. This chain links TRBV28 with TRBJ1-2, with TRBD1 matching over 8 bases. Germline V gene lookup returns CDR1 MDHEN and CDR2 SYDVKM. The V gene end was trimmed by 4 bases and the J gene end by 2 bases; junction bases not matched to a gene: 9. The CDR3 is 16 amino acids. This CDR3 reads CASSSGGAGRNYGYTF. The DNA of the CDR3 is TGTGCCAGCAGTTCAGGGGGCGCAGGACGGAACTATGGCTACACCTTC.

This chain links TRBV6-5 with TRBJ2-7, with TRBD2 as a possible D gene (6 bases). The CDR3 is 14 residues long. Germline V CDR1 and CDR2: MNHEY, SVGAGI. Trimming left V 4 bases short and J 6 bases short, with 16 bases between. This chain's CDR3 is CASSSRQAGGEQYF. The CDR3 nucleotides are TGTGCCAGCAGTTCTAGGCAGGCCGGGGGCGAGCAGTACTTC.

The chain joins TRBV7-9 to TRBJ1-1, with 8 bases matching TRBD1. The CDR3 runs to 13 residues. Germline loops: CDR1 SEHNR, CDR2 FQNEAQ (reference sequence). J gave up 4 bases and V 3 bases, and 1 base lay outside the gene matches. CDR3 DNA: TGTGCCAGCAGCTTTACAGGGGGCACTGAAGCTTTCTTT. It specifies CASSFTGGTEAFF.

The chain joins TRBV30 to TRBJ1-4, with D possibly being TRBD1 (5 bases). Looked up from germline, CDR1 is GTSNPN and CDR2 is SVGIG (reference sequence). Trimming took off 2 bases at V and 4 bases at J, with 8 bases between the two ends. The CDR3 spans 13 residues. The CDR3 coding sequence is TGTGCCTGGAGTCCAGGGATTAATGAAAAACTGTTTTTT. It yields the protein CAWSPGINEKLFF.

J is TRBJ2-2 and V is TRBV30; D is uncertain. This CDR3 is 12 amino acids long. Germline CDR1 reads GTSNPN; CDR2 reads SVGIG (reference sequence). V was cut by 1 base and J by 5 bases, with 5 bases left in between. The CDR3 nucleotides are TGTGCCTGGAGTGACAATACCGGGGAGCTGTTTTTT. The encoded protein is CAWSDNTGELFF.

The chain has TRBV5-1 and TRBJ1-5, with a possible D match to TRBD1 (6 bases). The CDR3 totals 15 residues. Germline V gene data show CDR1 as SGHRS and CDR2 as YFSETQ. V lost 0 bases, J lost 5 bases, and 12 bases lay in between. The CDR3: CASSLVPGADQPQHF. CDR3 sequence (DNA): TGCGCCAGCAGCTTGGTTCCAGGGGCGGATCAGCCCCAGCATTTT.

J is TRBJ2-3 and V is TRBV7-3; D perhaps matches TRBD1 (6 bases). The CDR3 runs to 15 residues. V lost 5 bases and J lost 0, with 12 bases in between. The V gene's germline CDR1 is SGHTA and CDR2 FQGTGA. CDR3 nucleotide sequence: TGTGCCAGCAGCCAAGGGGGAGCAAGCACAGATACGCAGTATTTT. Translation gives CASSQGGASTDTQYF.

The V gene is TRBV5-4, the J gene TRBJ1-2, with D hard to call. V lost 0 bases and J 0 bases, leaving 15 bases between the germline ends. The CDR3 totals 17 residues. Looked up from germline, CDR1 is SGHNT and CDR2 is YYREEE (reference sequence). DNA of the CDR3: TGTGCCAGCAGCTTGGCTGAAGGAGCGCCGTCTAACTATGGCTACACCTTC. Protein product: CASSLAEGAPSNYGYTF.

The CDR3 spells CASSQETRVSGGYTF. CDR3 sequence (DNA): TGTGCCAGCAGCCAAGAAACCAGGGTTTCTGGTGGCTACACCTTC. The J gene is TRBJ1-2, the V gene TRBV4-2, with TRBD1 as a possible D gene (5 bases). Per germline, CDR1 LGHNA and CDR2 YNFKEQ. V lost 0 bases to trimming and J lost 7 bases, with 15 bases between them. The CDR3 contains 15 residues.

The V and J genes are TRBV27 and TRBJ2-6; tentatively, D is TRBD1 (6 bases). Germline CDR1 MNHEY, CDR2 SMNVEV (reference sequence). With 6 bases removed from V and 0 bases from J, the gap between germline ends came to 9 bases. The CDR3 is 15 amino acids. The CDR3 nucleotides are TGTGCCAGCAGGACAGGCCGCTCTGGGGCCAACGTCCTGACTTTC. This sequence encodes CASRTGRSGANVLTF.

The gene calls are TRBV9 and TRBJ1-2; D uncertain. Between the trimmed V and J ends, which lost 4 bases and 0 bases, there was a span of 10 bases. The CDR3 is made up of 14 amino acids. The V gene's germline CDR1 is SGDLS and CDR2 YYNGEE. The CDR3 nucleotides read TGTGCCAGCAGCCCAACAGAAACTAACTATGGCTACACCTTC. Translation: CASSPTETNYGYTF.

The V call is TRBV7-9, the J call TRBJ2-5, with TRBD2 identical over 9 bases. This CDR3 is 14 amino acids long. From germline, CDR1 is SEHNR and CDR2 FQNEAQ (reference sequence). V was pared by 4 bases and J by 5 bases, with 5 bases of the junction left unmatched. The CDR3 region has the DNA TGTGCCAGCAGCTCCTTAGCGGGAGAGGAGACCCAGTACTTC. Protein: CASSSLAGEETQYF.

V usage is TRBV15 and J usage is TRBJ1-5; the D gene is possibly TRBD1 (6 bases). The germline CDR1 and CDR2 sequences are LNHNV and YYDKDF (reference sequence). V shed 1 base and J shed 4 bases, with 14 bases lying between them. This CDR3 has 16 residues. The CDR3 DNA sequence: TGTGCCACCAGCAGAGTTTTAGGGGGTTGGAATCAGCCCCAGCATTTT. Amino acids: CATSRVLGGWNQPQHF.

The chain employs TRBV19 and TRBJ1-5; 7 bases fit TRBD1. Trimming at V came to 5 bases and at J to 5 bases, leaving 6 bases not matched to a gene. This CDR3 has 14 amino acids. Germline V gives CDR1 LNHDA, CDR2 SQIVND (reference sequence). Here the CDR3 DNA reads TGTGCCAGTAGTGTCCTGACAGGGTATCAGCCCCAGCATTTT. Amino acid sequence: CASSVLTGYQPQHF.